This T cell receptor (beta chain) derives from a study of OX40 agonist ivuxolimab in advanced cancers. The wider study: Dose-escalation subjects each had hepatocellular carcinoma, melanoma, renal cell or head and neck cancer. Study-wide results and limits: Dosing at 0.1 to 3.0 mg/kg was accompanied by clonal expansion of CD4+ and CD8+ blood T cells by week 6.

About this clone: Its target is unknown.

V was cut by 8 bases and J by 7 bases, with 12 bases left in between. The CDR3 is made up of 12 amino acids. Germline CDR1 and CDR2: SGHNT and YENEEA. Data came from immunoSEQ multiplex PCR; TCRdb stores just in-frame clones and leaves some out. The sample shows 55,000 to 75,000 clones, 85% of them seen only once. The clonotype comes from an adult with an advanced solid tumor such as melanoma, head and neck, liver or kidney cancer. V is TRBV11-3 and J is TRBJ2-1; D is possibly TRBD2 (7 bases). This material consisted of CD4+ or CD8+ T cells sorted from blood, taken in a trial of the OX40 agonist ivuxolimab. The CDR3 DNA is TGTGCCAGCGGGGGGGCGAGAAATGAGCAGTTCTTC. Its translation is CASGGARNEQFF.